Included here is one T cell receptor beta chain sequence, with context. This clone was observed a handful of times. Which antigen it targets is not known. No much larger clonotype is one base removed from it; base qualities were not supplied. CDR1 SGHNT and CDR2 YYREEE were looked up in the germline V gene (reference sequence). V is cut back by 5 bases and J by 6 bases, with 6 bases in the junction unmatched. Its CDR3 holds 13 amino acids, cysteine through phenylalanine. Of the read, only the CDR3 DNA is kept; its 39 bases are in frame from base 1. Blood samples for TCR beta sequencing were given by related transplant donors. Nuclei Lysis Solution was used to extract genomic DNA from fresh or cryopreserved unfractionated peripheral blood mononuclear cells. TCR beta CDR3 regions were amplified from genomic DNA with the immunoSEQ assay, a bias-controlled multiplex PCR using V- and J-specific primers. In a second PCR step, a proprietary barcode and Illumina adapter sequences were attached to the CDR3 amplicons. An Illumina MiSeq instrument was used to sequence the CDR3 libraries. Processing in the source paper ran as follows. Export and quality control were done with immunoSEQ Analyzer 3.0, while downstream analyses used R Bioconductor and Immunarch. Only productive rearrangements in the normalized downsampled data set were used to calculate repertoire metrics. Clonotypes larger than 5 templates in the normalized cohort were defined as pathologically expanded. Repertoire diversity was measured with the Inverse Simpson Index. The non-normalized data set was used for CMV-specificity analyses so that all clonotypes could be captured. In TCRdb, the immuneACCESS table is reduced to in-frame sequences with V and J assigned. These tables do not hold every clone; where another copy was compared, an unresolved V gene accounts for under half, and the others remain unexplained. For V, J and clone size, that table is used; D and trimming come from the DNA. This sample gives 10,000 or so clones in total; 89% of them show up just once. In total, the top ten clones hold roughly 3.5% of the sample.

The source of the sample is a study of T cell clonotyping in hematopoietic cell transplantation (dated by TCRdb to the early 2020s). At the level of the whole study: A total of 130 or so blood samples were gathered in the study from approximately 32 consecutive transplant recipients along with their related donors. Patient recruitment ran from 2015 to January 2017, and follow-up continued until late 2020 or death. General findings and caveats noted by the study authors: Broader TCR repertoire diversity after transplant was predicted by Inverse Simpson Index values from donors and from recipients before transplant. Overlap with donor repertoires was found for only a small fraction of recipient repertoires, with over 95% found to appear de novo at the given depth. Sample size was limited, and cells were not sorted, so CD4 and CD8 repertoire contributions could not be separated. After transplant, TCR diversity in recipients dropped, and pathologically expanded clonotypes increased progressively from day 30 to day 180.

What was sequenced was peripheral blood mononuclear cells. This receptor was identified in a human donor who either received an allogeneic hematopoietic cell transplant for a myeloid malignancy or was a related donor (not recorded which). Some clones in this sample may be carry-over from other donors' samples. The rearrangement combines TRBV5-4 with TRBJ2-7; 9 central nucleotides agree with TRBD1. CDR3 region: CASRNRTGAEQYF. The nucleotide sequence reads TGTGCCAGCAGAAACAGGACAGGGGCCGAGCAGTACTTC.